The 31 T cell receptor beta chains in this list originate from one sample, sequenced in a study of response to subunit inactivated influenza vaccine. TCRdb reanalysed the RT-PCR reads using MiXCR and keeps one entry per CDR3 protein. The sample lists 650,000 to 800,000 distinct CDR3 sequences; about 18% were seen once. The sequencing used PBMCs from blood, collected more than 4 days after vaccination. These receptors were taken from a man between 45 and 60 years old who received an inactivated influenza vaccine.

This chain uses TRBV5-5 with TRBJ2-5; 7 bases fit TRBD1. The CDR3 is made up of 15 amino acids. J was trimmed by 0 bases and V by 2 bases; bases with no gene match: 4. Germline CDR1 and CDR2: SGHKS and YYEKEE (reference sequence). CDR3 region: CASSLHRGYQETQYF. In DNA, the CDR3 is TGTGCCAGCAGCTTACACAGGGGCTACCAAGAGACCCAGTACTTC.

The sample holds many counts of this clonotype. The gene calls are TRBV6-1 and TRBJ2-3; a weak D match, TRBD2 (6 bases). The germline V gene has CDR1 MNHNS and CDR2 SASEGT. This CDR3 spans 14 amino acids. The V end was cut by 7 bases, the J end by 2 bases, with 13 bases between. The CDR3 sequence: CASKKGRSTDTQYF. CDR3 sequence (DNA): TGTGCCAGCAAAAAGGGGAGGTCCACAGATACGCAGTATTTT.

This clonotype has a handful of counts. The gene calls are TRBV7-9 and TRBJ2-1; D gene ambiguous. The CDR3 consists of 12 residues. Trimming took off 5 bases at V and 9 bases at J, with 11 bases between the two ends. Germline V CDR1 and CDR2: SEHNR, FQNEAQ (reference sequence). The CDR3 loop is CASSPVPSEQFF. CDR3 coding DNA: TGTGCCAGCAGCCCTGTCCCCAGTGAGCAGTTCTTC.

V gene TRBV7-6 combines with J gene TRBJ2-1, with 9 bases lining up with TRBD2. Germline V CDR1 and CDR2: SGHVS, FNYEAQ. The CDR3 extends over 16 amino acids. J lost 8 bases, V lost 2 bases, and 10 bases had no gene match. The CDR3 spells CASSLIASGTFDEQFF. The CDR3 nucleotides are TGTGCCAGCAGCTTAATCGCTAGCGGGACCTTTGATGAGCAGTTCTTC.

The CDR3 bases are TGTGCCAGCTCACCCGGGACTACTAACAATGAGCAGTTCTTC. This gives the protein CASSPGTTNNEQFF. The chain employs TRBV18 and TRBJ2-1, with 7 bases matching TRBD2. CDR3 length: 14 residues. CDR1 and CDR2 (germline): KGHSH, LQKENI. J was trimmed by 5 bases and V by 3 bases; bases with no gene match: 4.

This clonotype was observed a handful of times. CDR3 sequence: CASSPTYGGGRMNTEAFF. CDR3 DNA sequence: TGCGCCAGCAGCCCTACTTACGGAGGGGGCAGGATGAACACTGAAGCTTTCTTT. This chain links TRBV4-3 with TRBJ1-1; 7 bases are a match to TRBD1. Trimming at V came to 4 bases and at J to 0 bases, leaving 14 bases not matched to a gene. CDR1 is LGHNA, CDR2 YSLEER, per germline. This CDR3 is built from 18 residues.

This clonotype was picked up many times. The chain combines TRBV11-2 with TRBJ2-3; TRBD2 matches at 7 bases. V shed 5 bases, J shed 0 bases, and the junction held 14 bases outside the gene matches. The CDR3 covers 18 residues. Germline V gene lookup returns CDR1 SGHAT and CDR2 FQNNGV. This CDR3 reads CASSPNPAGAGSTDTQYF. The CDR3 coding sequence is TGTGCCAGCAGCCCAAACCCGGCTGGAGCGGGGAGCACAGATACGCAGTATTTT.

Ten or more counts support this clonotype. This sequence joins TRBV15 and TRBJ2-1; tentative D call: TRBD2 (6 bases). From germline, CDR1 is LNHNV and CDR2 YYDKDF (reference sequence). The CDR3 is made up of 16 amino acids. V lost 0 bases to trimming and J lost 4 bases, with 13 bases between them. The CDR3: CATSRDPGLAYNEQFF. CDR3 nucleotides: TGTGCCACCAGCAGAGATCCGGGACTGGCTTACAATGAGCAGTTCTTC.

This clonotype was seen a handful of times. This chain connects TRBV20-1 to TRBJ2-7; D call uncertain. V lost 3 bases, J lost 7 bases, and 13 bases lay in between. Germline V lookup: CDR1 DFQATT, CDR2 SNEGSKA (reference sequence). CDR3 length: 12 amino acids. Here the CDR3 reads CSARLTETEQYF. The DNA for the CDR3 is TGCAGTGCTAGGTTGACGGAGACAGAGCAGTACTTC.

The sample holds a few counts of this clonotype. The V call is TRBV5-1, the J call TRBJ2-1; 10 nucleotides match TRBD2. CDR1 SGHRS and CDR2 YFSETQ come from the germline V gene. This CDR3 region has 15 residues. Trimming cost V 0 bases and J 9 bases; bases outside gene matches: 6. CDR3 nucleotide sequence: TGCGCCAGCAGCTTGGTAACTAGCGGGGCGGGTGAGCAGTTCTTC. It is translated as CASSLVTSGAGEQFF.

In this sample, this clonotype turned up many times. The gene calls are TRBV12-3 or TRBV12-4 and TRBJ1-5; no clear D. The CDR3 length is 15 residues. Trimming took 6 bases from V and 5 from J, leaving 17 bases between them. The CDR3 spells CASRPTGPLDQPQHF. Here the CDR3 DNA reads TGTGCCAGCAGACCCACGGGCCCCTTAGATCAGCCCCAGCATTTT.

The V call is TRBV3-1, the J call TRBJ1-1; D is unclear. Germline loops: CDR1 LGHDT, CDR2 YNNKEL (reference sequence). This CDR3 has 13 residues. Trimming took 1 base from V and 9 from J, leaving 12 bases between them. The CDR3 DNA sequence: TGTGCCAGCAGCCAAGGGACGTATGTTAAAGCTTTCTTT. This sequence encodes CASSQGTYVKAFF.

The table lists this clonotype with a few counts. CDR3 nucleotides: TGCGCCAGCAGTCGGACAGGGGAAAACTATGGCTACACCTTC. Residues: CASSRTGENYGYTF. The chain couples TRBV5-1 to TRBJ1-2; 9 bases line up with TRBD1. J lost 2 bases, V lost 5 bases, and 4 bases had no gene match. Germline CDR1 and CDR2: SGHRS and YFSETQ. The CDR3 is made up of 14 amino acids.

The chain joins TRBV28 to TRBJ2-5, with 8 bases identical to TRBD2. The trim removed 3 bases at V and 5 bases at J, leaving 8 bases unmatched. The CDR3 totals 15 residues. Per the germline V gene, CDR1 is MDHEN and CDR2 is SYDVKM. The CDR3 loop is CASSFGAGAVETQYF. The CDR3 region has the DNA TGTGCCAGCAGTTTTGGAGCGGGAGCGGTTGAGACCCAGTACTTC.

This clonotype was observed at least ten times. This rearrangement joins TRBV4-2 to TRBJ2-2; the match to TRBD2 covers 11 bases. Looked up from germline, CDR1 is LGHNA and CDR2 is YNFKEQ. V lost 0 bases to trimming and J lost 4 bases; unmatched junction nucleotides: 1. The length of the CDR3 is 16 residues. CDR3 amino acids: CASSQDGTSGTGELFF. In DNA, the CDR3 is TGTGCCAGCAGCCAAGATGGGACTAGCGGCACCGGGGAGCTGTTTTTT.

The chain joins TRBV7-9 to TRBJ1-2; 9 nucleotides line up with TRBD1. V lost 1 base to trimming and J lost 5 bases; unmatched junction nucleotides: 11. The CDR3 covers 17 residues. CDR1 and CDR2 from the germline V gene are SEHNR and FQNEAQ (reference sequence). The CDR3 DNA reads TGTGCCAGCAGCTTAGGGAAACGGGACAGGGACGGATATGGCTACACCTTC. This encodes CASSLGKRDRDGYGYTF.

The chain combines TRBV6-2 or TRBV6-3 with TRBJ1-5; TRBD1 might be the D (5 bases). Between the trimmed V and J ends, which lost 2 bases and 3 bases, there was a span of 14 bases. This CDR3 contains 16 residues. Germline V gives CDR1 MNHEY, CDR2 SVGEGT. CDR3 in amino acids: CASSYVERGSNQPQHF. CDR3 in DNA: TGTGCCAGCAGTTACGTGGAACGGGGGTCCAATCAGCCCCAGCATTTT.

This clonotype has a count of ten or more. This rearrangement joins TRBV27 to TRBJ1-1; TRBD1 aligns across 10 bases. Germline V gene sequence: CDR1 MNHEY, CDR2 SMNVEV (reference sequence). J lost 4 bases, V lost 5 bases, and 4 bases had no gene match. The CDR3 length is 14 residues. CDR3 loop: CASSPRDRGTEAFF. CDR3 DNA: TGTGCCAGCAGTCCTAGGGACAGGGGCACTGAAGCTTTCTTT.

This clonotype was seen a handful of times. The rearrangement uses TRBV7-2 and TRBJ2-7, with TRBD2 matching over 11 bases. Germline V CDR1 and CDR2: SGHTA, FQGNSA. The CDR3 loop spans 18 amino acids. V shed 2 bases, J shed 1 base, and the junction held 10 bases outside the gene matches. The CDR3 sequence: CASSLTNPTSGSSYEQYF. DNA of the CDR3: TGTGCCAGCAGCTTAACGAACCCTACTAGCGGGAGTTCCTACGAGCAGTACTTC.

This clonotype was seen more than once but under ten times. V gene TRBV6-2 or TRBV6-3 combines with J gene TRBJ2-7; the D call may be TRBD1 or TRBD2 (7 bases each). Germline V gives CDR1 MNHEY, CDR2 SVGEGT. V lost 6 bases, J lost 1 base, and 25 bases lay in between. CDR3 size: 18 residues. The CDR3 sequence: CASSRTGIGGRGSYEQYF. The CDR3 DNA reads TGTGCCAGCAGCCGGACAGGCATCGGCGGGAGAGGTTCCTACGAGCAGTACTTC.

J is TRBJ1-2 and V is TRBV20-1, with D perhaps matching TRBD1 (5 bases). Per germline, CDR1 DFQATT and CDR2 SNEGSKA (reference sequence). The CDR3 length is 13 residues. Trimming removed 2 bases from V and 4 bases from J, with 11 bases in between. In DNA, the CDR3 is TGCAGTGCTAGATTGTCCGGGACCTATGGCTACACCTTC. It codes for CSARLSGTYGYTF.

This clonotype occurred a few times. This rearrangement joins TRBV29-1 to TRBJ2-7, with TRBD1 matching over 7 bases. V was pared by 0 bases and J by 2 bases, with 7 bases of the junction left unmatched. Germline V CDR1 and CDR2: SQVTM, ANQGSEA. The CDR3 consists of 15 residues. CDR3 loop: CSVEDPTGNTYEQYF. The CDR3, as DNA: TGCAGCGTTGAAGACCCGACAGGGAACACCTACGAGCAGTACTTC.

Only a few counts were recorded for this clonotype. In DNA, the CDR3 is TGTGCCAGCAGCCCGACAGGACGGACCGATAATTCACCCCTCCACTTT. Its translation is CASSPTGRTDNSPLHF. The V and J genes are TRBV9 and TRBJ1-6; a possible D gene is TRBD1 (6 bases). Germline values: CDR1 SGDLS, CDR2 YYNGEE. The V end was cut by 4 bases, the J end by 5 bases, with 16 bases between. The length of the CDR3 is 16 residues.

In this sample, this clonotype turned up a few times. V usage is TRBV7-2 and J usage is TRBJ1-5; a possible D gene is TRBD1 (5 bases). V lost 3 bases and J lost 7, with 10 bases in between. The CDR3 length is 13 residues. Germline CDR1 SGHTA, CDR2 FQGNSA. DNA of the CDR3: TGTGCCAGCAGCTTCGGGACGGTGCAGCCCCAGCATTTT. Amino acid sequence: CASSFGTVQPQHF.

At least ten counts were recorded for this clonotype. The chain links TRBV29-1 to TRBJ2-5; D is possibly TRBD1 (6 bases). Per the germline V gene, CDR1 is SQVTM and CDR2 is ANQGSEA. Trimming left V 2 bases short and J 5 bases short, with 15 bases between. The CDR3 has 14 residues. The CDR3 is CSVELTGRAETQYF. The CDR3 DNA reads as TGCAGCGTTGAATTAACAGGGCGTGCGGAGACCCAGTACTTC.

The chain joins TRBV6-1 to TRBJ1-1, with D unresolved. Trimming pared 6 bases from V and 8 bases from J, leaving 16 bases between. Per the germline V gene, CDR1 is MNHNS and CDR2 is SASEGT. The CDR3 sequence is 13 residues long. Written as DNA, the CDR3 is TGTGCCAGCAGCCCCGGGTCCTCCTCGGAAGCTTTCTTT. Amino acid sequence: CASSPGSSSEAFF.

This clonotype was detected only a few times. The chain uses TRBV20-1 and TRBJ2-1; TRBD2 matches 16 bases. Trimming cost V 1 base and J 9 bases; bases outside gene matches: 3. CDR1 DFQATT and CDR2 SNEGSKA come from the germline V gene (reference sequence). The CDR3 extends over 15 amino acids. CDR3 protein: CSARAGTSGGAEQFF. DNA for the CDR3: TGCAGTGCTAGAGCCGGGACTAGCGGGGGGGCTGAGCAGTTCTTC.

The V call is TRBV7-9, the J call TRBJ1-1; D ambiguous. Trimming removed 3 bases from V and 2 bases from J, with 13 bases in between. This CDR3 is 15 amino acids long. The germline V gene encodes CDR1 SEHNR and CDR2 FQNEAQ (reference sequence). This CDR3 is CASSLMFSVNTEAFF. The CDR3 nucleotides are TGTGCCAGCAGCTTGATGTTTAGTGTCAACACTGAAGCTTTCTTT.

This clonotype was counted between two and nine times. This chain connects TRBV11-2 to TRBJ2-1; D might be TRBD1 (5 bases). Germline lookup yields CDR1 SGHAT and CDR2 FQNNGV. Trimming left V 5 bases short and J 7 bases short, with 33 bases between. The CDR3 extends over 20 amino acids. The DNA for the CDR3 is TGTGCCAGCAGCCCGAAAGCCTTCCCCCCCCTCCCCGCCAGGGAAAATGAGCAGTTCTTC. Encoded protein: CASSPKAFPPLPARENEQFF.

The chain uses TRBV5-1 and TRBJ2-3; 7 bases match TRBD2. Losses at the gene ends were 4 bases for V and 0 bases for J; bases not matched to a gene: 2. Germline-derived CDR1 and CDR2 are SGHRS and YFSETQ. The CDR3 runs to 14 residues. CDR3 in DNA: TGCGCCAGCAGCGCGGGACTAAGCACAGATACGCAGTATTTT. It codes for CASSAGLSTDTQYF.

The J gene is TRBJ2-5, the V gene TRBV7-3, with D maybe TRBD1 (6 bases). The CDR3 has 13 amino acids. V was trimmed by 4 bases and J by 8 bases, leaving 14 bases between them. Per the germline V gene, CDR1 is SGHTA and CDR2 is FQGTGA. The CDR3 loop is CASSSGHGDTQYF. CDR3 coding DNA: TGTGCCAGCAGCTCGGGACACGGCGACACCCAGTACTTC.